The rows below give T cell receptor beta chains drawn from one sample of a study of OX40 agonist ivuxolimab in advanced cancers. Measured with immunoSEQ multiplex PCR; TCRdb has only the in-frame clones, and not every one. The data contain 100,000 or so clones, 90% of them singletons. The sequencing used CD4+ or CD8+ T cells sorted from blood, collected in a trial of the OX40 agonist ivuxolimab. These receptors all stem from an adult with an advanced solid tumor such as melanoma, head and neck, liver or kidney cancer. The CDR3 runs from the conserved cysteine through the conserved F or W. Each record gives: clone size, V gene, CDR3 protein. Clone size is not always given. Where it is, it says once, few, many or a class for expanded clones.

NA	TRBV6-6	CASSWVDSDNEQFF
NA	TRBV11-1	CASSLGDSYSYEQYF
NA	TRBV7-6	CASSSRLAGVAGELFF
NA	TRBV2	CASRSPSGLAGSEQFF
NA	TRBV28	CASLLGRSQVDTEAFF
few	TRBV19	CASSIDRGVYGYTF
NA	TRBV18	CASSSSGQGAATGELFF
NA	TRBV29-1	CSVGRNTGELFF
few	TRBV10-3	CAISGRLAGALGTDTQYF
NA	TRBV11-3	CARDRQELSYNEQFF
few	TRBV5-1	CASSLEGNNEQFF
NA	TRBV15	CATSGQTFTGELFF
NA	TRBV11-3	CASSLGGSGLQETQYF